The 32 T cell receptor beta chains given below trace back to one sample, sequenced in a study of patients with pleural tuberculosis. One entry per CDR3 protein, called by TCRdb with MiXCR from the reads. Of about 29,000 distinct CDR3 sequences listed, 18% are singletons. The sample taken for sequencing was peripheral blood. All receptors come from a human donor with pleural tuberculosis.

This clonotype came up many times. The V call is TRBV25-1, the J call TRBJ2-7; a possible D gene is TRBD2 (5 bases). With 3 bases removed from V and 5 bases from J, the gap between germline ends came to 8 bases. This CDR3 is built from 12 residues. Germline loops: CDR1 MGHDK, CDR2 SYGVNS. DNA for the CDR3: TGTGCCAGCAGTGATAGGGAGAACGAGCAGTACTTC. Translation: CASSDRENEQYF.

In the case of this clonotype: At one end, the junction sequence differs from germline, possibly due to a read error. The rearrangement links TRBV19 to TRBJ2-2; D might be TRBD1 (6 bases). CDR1 and CDR2 (germline): LNHDA, SQIVND (reference sequence). This CDR3 spans 15 amino acids. CDR3 region: CASSTTGTRAGKLFF. The CDR3 DNA reads as TGTGCCAGTTCAACTACCGGGACAAGGGCCGGGAAGCTGTTTTTT.

The table lists this clonotype with many counts. CDR3 residues: CASRRLAGGLNEQFF. CDR3 coding DNA: TGTGCCAGCAGGCGACTAGCGGGAGGGTTGAATGAGCAGTTCTTC. The chain is built from TRBV12-3 or TRBV12-4 and TRBJ2-1, with TRBD2 matching 14 bases. The CDR3 runs 15 residues. Trimming cost V 6 bases and J 7 bases; bases outside gene matches: 5.

The gene calls are TRBV3-1 and TRBJ1-5; D remains unclear. Germline V CDR1 and CDR2: LGHDT, YNNKEL (reference sequence). This CDR3 spans 13 amino acids. V was shortened by 4 bases and J by 7 bases, with 11 bases between the two germline ends. The CDR3 region is CASSPRVGQPQHF. DNA for the CDR3: TGTGCCAGCAGCCCAAGGGTTGGACAGCCCCAGCATTTT.

This clonotype was recorded many times. V gene TRBV29-1 combines with J gene TRBJ2-1; D is ambiguous. The V end was cut by 4 bases, the J end by 3 bases, with 7 bases between. Germline-derived CDR1 and CDR2 are SQVTM and ANQGSEA. The CDR3 covers 12 residues. The chain's CDR3 is CSVGDVYNEQFF. The CDR3 DNA sequence: TGCAGCGTTGGGGATGTCTACAATGAGCAGTTCTTC.

This clonotype was counted at least ten times. This chain joins TRBV7-7 and TRBJ2-5; D is possibly TRBD2 (5 bases). CDR3 length equals 13 residues. The germline V gene encodes CDR1 SSHAT and CDR2 FNYEAQ (reference sequence). V lost 0 bases and J lost 5, with 7 bases in between. The DNA for the CDR3 is TGTGCCAGCAGCTTAGCCCCGGGGGAGACCCAGTACTTC. Protein: CASSLAPGETQYF.

The V and J genes are TRBV4-1 and TRBJ1-5; 8 nucleotides agree with TRBD1. The CDR3 runs to 15 residues. Germline V lookup: CDR1 MGHRA, CDR2 YSYEKL. The junction had 3 bases not matched to a gene; V was cut back by 1 base and J by 4 bases. CDR3 bases: TGCGCCAGCAGCCAAGTTGACAGGGGTAATCAGCCCCAGCATTTT. Translating gives CASSQVDRGNQPQHF.

This clonotype was observed many times. This chain joins TRBV7-9 and TRBJ2-7; perhaps TRBD1 as D (6 bases). V was cut by 5 bases and J by 5 bases, with 10 bases left in between. Germline V lookup: CDR1 SEHNR, CDR2 FQNEAQ (reference sequence). The CDR3 runs 12 residues. Here the CDR3 reads CASSADRNEQYF. The DNA for the CDR3 is TGTGCCAGCAGCGCCGACAGGAACGAGCAGTACTTC.

This clonotype occurred many times. The chain combines TRBV18 with TRBJ2-5; TRBD2 agrees at 8 bases. Germline V lookup: CDR1 KGHSH, CDR2 LQKENI. With V trimmed by 6 bases and J by 3 bases, 3 bases remained unmatched. There are 13 residues in the CDR3. The DNA for the CDR3 is TGTGCCAGCTCTGAGGGACTAGAAGAGACCCAGTACTTC. Protein: CASSEGLEETQYF.

In its sample, this clonotype was seen many times. V gene TRBV3-1 combines with J gene TRBJ2-1, with TRBD2 identical over 10 bases. Looked up from germline, CDR1 is LGHDT and CDR2 is YNNKEL (reference sequence). V was clipped by 0 bases and J by 2 bases; unmatched bases: 13. The CDR3 sequence is 20 residues long. The CDR3 DNA sequence: TGTGCCAGCAGCCAAGAGTGGGCTAGCGGGGGTTACAACCCCTACAATGAGCAGTTCTTC. Translated, it gives CASSQEWASGGYNPYNEQFF.

For this clonotype: An end of the junction differs from the germline gene, which may be a read error. The rearrangement uses TRBV3-1 and TRBJ2-3; 12 nucleotides agree with TRBD2. The CDR3 contains 17 residues. From germline, CDR1 is LGHDT and CDR2 YNNKEL (reference sequence). The CDR3 region has the DNA TGTGCCATCAGCCTGGGACTAGCGGGCGCTAGCACAGATACGCAGTATTTT. Translating it yields CAISLGLAGASTDTQYF.

This clonotype was detected many times. The chain is built from TRBV5-1 and TRBJ1-1; no clear D gene. V lost 0 bases, J lost 1 base, and 7 bases lay in between. Germline V lookup: CDR1 SGHRS, CDR2 YFSETQ. The length of the CDR3 is 14 residues. CDR3 region: CASSLASKNTEAFF. CDR3 bases: TGCGCCAGCAGCTTGGCCAGCAAGAACACTGAAGCTTTCTTT.

This clonotype came up many times. The rearrangement joins TRBV19 to TRBJ2-2, with 9 bases fitting TRBD1. The V gene's germline CDR1 is LNHDA and CDR2 SQIVND (reference sequence). There are 16 residues in the CDR3. Losses at the gene ends were 5 bases for V and 3 bases for J; bases not matched to a gene: 7. CDR3 residues: CASSPGQGRDTGELFF. The CDR3 DNA sequence: TGTGCCAGTAGTCCAGGACAGGGGAGAGACACCGGGGAGCTGTTTTTT.

This clonotype was seen ten or more times. This sequence joins TRBV19 and TRBJ2-1; D not resolved. The germline V gene has CDR1 LNHDA and CDR2 SQIVND (reference sequence). CDR3 length: 14 residues. V lost 5 bases, J lost 6 bases, and 14 bases lay in between. The CDR3 spells CASSGVSPGNEQFF. CDR3 DNA sequence: TGTGCCAGTAGTGGGGTGTCCCCAGGCAATGAGCAGTTCTTC.

The sample holds many counts of this clonotype. This chain links TRBV7-9 with TRBJ2-5, with D perhaps TRBD1 (6 bases). Germline CDR1 and CDR2: SEHNR and FQNEAQ (reference sequence). Trimming took off 3 bases at V and 1 base at J, with 9 bases between the two ends. The CDR3 consists of 14 residues. CDR3 sequence reads: CASSFPGAQETQYF. The DNA of the CDR3 is TGTGCCAGCAGCTTCCCAGGGGCCCAAGAGACCCAGTACTTC. The full variable domain, completed using reference TRBV7-9 and TRBJ2-5, is DTGVSQNPRHKITKRGQNVTFRCDPISEHNRLYWYRQTLGQGPEFLTYFQNEAQLEKSRLLSDRFSAERPKGSFSTLEIQRTEQGDSAMYLCASSFPGAQETQYFGPGTRLLVL.

This clonotype was counted many times. This chain connects TRBV6-2 or TRBV6-3 to TRBJ2-3; 9 nucleotides line up with TRBD2. The CDR3 is 14 residues long. Germline CDR1 MNHEY, CDR2 SVGEGT. After removal of 8 bases from V and 6 bases from J, the junction contained 9 bases not matched to a gene. CDR3: CASGSGLAADTQYF. CDR3 nucleotides: TGTGCCAGCGGGTCGGGACTAGCCGCGGATACGCAGTATTTT.

This clonotype appeared many times. The gene calls are TRBV7-9 and TRBJ1-1; D remains unclear. V lost 0 bases and J 0 bases, leaving 8 bases between the germline ends. This CDR3 spans 15 amino acids. Germline CDR1 and CDR2: SEHNR and FQNEAQ (reference sequence). As DNA, the CDR3 is TGTGCCAGCAGCTTAGCGAGGGCCTTGAACACTGAAGCTTTCTTT. Translation: CASSLARALNTEAFF.

This clonotype was seen many times. CDR3: CSARTGTTREPQHF. As DNA, the CDR3 is TGCAGTGCGAGGACCGGGACAACTAGGGAGCCCCAGCATTTT. The gene calls are TRBV20-1 and TRBJ1-5; perhaps TRBD1 as D (6 bases). The germline CDR1 and CDR2 sequences are DFQATT and SNEGSKA (reference sequence). The CDR3 is 14 residues long. The V end lost 6 bases, the J end lost 8 bases, and 20 bases lay between the germline ends.

To note about this clonotype: One end of the junction is discordant with germline, which a read error may explain. This chain joins TRBV27 and TRBJ1-2; no firm D call. The CDR3 loop spans 14 amino acids. CDR1 MNHEY and CDR2 SMNVEV come from the germline V gene (reference sequence). CDR3 sequence: CASSVKTGFYGHTF. Here the CDR3 DNA reads TGTGCCAGCAGTGTCAAGACCGGCTTCTATGGCCACACCTTC.

This clonotype occurred many times. The chain links TRBV19 to TRBJ1-5, with unresolved D. Germline-derived CDR1 and CDR2 are LNHDA and SQIVND (reference sequence). This CDR3 has 12 residues. Trimming shortened V by 6 bases and J by 5 bases, and 8 bases separated the two germline ends. As DNA, the CDR3 is TGTGCCAGTAGCACTATTTATCAGCCCCAGCATTTT. Translated: CASSTIYQPQHF. The full variable domain, completed using reference TRBV19 and TRBJ1-5, is DGGITQSPKYLFRKEGQNVTLSCEQNLNHDAMYWYRQDPGQGLRLIYYSQIVNDFQKGDIAEGYSVSREKKESFPLTVTSAQKNPTAFYLCASSTIYQPQHFGDGTRLSIL.

This clonotype has ten or more counts. The chain joins TRBV28 to TRBJ2-7; maybe TRBD2 (6 bases). Looked up from germline, CDR1 is MDHEN and CDR2 is SYDVKM. The V end lost 2 bases, the J end lost 5 bases, and 19 bases lay between the germline ends. The CDR3 has 16 residues. CDR3 sequence: CASSLAGPMMRDEQYF. As DNA, the CDR3 is TGTGCCAGCAGTTTAGCGGGGCCCATGATGAGGGACGAGCAGTACTTC. The whole variable domain, filled in from reference TRBV28 and TRBJ2-7, reads DVKVTQSSRYLVKRTGEKVFLECVQDMDHENMFWYRQDPGLGLRLIYFSYDVKMKEKGDIPEGYSVSREKKERFSLILESASTNQTSMYLCASSLAGPMMRDEQYFGPGTRLTVT.

This clonotype came up many times. V usage is TRBV12-3 or TRBV12-4 and J usage is TRBJ1-1; 9 bases are a match to TRBD1. With 4 bases clipped from V and 4 bases from J, the junction kept 4 bases outside the gene matches. The CDR3 is 14 residues long. In DNA form, the CDR3 reads TGTGCCAGCAGTTCGACAGGGGGGAGCACTGAAGCTTTCTTT. Translating gives CASSSTGGSTEAFF.

The V and J genes are TRBV10-3 and TRBJ2-6; D is perhaps TRBD1 (6 bases). Germline values: CDR1 ENHRY, CDR2 SYGVKD. The CDR3 is made up of 16 amino acids. V lost 6 bases, J lost 1 base, and 13 bases lay in between. The CDR3 is CAIRGQSLSGANVLTF. The CDR3 nucleotides are TGTGCCATCAGAGGACAGAGCCTTTCTGGGGCCAACGTCCTGACTTTC.

Remarks on this clonotype: A much larger clone lies one base from this, so it may be a read error. V gene TRBV28 combines with J gene TRBJ1-1; no definite D call. CDR3 length equals 13 residues. The V gene's germline CDR1 is MDHEN and CDR2 SYDVKM. The CDR3 loop is CAGNPTENAEAFF. The CDR3 DNA sequence: TGTGCCGGCAACCCGACCGAGAACGCTGAAGCTTTCTTT.

The table lists this clonotype with many counts. This chain connects TRBV11-2 to TRBJ2-5, with TRBD1 identical over 7 bases. The trim removed 5 bases at V and 0 bases at J, leaving 6 bases unmatched. Germline loops: CDR1 SGHAT, CDR2 FQNNGV. This CDR3 is 15 amino acids long. The CDR3 coding sequence is TGTGCCAGCAGCCCCCAAGACAGGGACCAAGAGACCCAGTACTTC. Translation: CASSPQDRDQETQYF.

By share of the sample, this clonotype is medium-sized. The chain is built from TRBV25-1 and TRBJ1-4; no clear D gene. This CDR3 spans 13 amino acids. CDR1 MGHDK and CDR2 SYGVNS come from the germline V gene. Trimming removed 6 bases at V and 5 bases at J, with 10 bases between. Here the CDR3 reads CASRMVGNEKLFF. The DNA of the CDR3 is TGTGCCAGCAGGATGGTAGGAAATGAAAAACTGTTTTTT.

This clonotype was recorded many times. The V and J genes are TRBV4-1 and TRBJ1-1; unclear D gene. Germline values: CDR1 MGHRA, CDR2 YSYEKL. The CDR3 has 14 residues. Trimming took off 3 bases at V and 4 bases at J, with 12 bases between the two ends. CDR3 sequence (DNA): TGCGCCAGCAGCCATAGGACCTCAGCCACTGAAGCTTTCTTT. This translates into CASSHRTSATEAFF.

This clonotype was seen ten or more times. The chain has TRBV7-9 and TRBJ1-1; D unresolved. This CDR3 spans 13 amino acids. The V gene's germline CDR1 is SEHNR and CDR2 FQNEAQ (reference sequence). The V gene lost 1 base and the J gene lost 7 bases, with 10 bases spanning the gap. CDR3 region: CASSLGKGIEAFF. CDR3 bases: TGTGCCAGCAGCTTAGGTAAAGGGATTGAAGCTTTCTTT. Filled out from reference TRBV7-9 and TRBJ1-1, the complete variable domain reads DTGVSQNPRHKITKRGQNVTFRCDPISEHNRLYWYRQTLGQGPEFLTYFQNEAQLEKSRLLSDRFSAERPKGSFSTLEIQRTEQGDSAMYLCASSLGKGIEAFFGQGTRLTVV.

In its sample, this clonotype was seen many times. This chain links TRBV7-9 with TRBJ1-3; the D is unclear. The CDR3 covers 18 residues. V was shortened by 1 base and J by 0 bases, with 16 bases between the two germline ends. Germline CDR1 is SEHNR and CDR2 is FQNEAQ (reference sequence). CDR3 sequence (DNA): TGTGCCAGCAGCTTAGGTGGTGCACGGCCGATCTCTGGAAACACCATATATTTT. It encodes CASSLGGARPISGNTIYF.

This clonotype has just a few counts. A much more abundant neighbour one base away suggests this may be a read error. V usage is TRBV5-5 and J usage is TRBJ1-6; a weak D match, TRBD1 (6 bases). Trimming removed 3 bases from V and 11 bases from J, with 15 bases in between. CDR1 is SGHKS, CDR2 YYEKEE, per germline (reference sequence). The CDR3 runs to 14 residues. Here the CDR3 DNA reads TGTGCCAGCAGCTCCTGGACAGCGAATCCACCCCTCCACTTT. Its translation: CASSSWTANPPLHF.

This clonotype has ten or more counts. The genes are TRBV3-1 and TRBJ1-2; TRBD1 aligns across 8 bases. This CDR3 has 13 amino acids. With V trimmed by 4 bases and J by 2 bases, 0 bases remained unmatched. The germline V gene has CDR1 LGHDT and CDR2 YNNKEL (reference sequence). This CDR3 reads CASSRTGNYGYTF. DNA for the CDR3: TGTGCCAGCAGCCGGACAGGGAACTATGGCTACACCTTC.

This clonotype was seen a handful of times. The genes are TRBV5-1 and TRBJ1-2, with D possibly being TRBD1 (6 bases). Germline V CDR1 and CDR2: SGHRS, YFSETQ. Trimming took off 4 bases at V and 3 bases at J, with 22 bases between the two ends. CDR3 length: 17 residues. The CDR3 nucleotides read TGCGCCAGCAGCGTTGCAGGTCACAGGGAAGGGGACTATGGCTACACCTTC. Translated, it gives CASSVAGHREGDYGYTF.